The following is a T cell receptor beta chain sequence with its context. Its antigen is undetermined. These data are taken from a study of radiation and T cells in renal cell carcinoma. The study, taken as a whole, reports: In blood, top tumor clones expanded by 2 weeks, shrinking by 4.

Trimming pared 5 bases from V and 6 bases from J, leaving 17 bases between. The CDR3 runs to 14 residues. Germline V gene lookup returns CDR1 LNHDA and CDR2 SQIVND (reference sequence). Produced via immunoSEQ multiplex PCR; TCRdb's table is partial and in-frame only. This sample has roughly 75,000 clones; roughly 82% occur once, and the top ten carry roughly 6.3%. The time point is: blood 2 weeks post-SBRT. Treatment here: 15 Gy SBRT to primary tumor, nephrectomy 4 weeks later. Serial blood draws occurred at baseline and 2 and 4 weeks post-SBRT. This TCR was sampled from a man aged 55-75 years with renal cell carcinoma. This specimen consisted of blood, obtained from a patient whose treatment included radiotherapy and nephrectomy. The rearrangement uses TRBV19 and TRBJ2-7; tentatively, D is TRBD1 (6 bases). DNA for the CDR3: TGTGCCAGTAGTGTACAGGGCGATCCGGGCGAGCAGTACTTC. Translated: CASSVQGDPGEQYF.